What follows are 18 T cell receptor beta chains derived from one specimen sequenced in a study of beta chain features in type 1 diabetes. The entirety of the isolated RNA underwent reverse transcription, so expressed TCRB transcripts were sequenced. Data came from immunoSEQ multiplex PCR; TCRdb stores just in-frame clones and leaves some out. The table lists 300,000 to 400,000 clones, approximately 11% of them singletons, with 0.015% in the top ten. The source material was naive CD4+ T cells from blood. The receptor source for this set is a woman in her twenties or thirties in good health.

As for this clone: One junction end disagrees with the germline gene, perhaps due to a read error. V is TRBV7-2 and J is TRBJ2-4; D is perhaps TRBD2 (6 bases). CDR1 and CDR2 (germline): SGHTA, FQGNSA. The CDR3 is 14 amino acids. The CDR3 DNA sequence: TGTGCCAGCAGCTTAAAGTGGCTGGGGGACGGACTAAAATTC. It specifies CASSLKWLGDGLKF.

The V gene is TRBV5-1, the J gene TRBJ2-1, with D perhaps matching TRBD1 (7 bases). Germline CDR1 is SGHRS and CDR2 is YFSETQ. V was clipped by 3 bases and J by 15 bases, with 25 bases between them. This CDR3 has 15 residues. CDR3 region: CASSSQQGSGLPRFF. The CDR3 DNA sequence: TGCGCCAGCAGCTCGCAACAGGGGTCGGGACTCCCGAGGTTCTTC.

This chain uses TRBV5-1 with TRBJ2-5; a possible D gene is TRBD2 (6 bases). V lost 0 bases to trimming and J lost 2 bases, with 11 bases between them. The CDR3 consists of 15 residues. Germline V gene data show CDR1 as SGHRS and CDR2 as YFSETQ. The DNA of the CDR3 is TGCGCCAGCAGCTTGGACCTCGGGGGTCAAGAGACCCAGTACTTC. This gives the protein CASSLDLGGQETQYF.

This clone was seen a few times. The chain employs TRBV25-1 and TRBJ1-3; unclear D gene. V dropped 2 bases and J dropped 4 bases, with 12 bases sitting between them. The CDR3 has 15 residues. CDR1 and CDR2 from the germline V gene are MGHDK and SYGVNS. Written as DNA, the CDR3 is TGTGCCAGCAGTGAAATCAGAGGAATCGGAAACACCATATATTTT. It specifies CASSEIRGIGNTIYF.

In this sample, this clone turned up a few times. The J gene is TRBJ2-6, the V gene TRBV9; D is unresolved. The CDR3 covers 16 residues. Trimming took 4 bases from V and 0 from J, leaving 11 bases between them. Per the germline V gene, CDR1 is SGDLS and CDR2 is YYNGEE. The CDR3 region has the DNA TGTGCCAGCAGCCAAACGTACTACTCTGGGGCCAACGTCCTGACTTTC. Encoded protein: CASSQTYYSGANVLTF.

This chain uses TRBV2 with TRBJ1-2, with unresolved D. The CDR3 contains 19 residues. In germline, CDR1 is SNHLY, CDR2 FYNNEI. V was shortened by 2 bases and J by 2 bases, with 24 bases between the two germline ends. In nucleotides, the CDR3 is TGTGCCAGCAGTGAACTCCAGACTTTTACCCGTAACCCCAACTATGGCTACACCTTC. Its protein product is CASSELQTFTRNPNYGYTF.

CDR3 amino acids: CASKKQVSTDTQYF. The CDR3 DNA reads as TGTGCCAGCAAGAAACAGGTGTCCACAGATACGCAGTATTTT. The chain employs TRBV6-6 and TRBJ2-3, with D possibly TRBD1 on 5 matching bases. This CDR3 spans 14 amino acids. The germline CDR1 and CDR2 sequences are MNHNY and SVGAGI (reference sequence). Trimming stripped 7 bases from V and 2 bases from J, with 13 bases between.

The rearrangement joins TRBV11-3 to TRBJ2-7, with 11 bases matching TRBD2. The CDR3 is made up of 15 amino acids. The J segment lost 7 bases and the V segment lost 1 base, leaving 6 bases of the junction unmatched. CDR1 and CDR2 (germline): SGHNT, YENEEA. The CDR3 DNA sequence: TGTGCCAGCAGCTTAGTTCGGCTAGCGGGAGGTGAGCAGTACTTC. It translates to CASSLVRLAGGEQYF.

This clone was picked up a small number of times. The chain joins TRBV28 to TRBJ2-7, with 7 positions matching TRBD1. Germline V gene lookup returns CDR1 MDHEN and CDR2 SYDVKM. CDR3 length: 15 amino acids. The J segment lost 6 bases and the V segment lost 1 base, leaving 9 bases of the junction unmatched. DNA of the CDR3: TGTGCCAGCAGTTTATCAGCGACAGGGTCGCGCGAGCAGTACTTC. Encoded protein: CASSLSATGSREQYF.

This clone was seen more than once but under ten times. The chain uses TRBV6-6 and TRBJ2-7, with D possibly matching TRBD1 (5 bases). Germline assignment: CDR1 MNHNY and CDR2 SVGAGI (reference sequence). With 4 bases removed from V and 2 bases from J, the gap between germline ends came to 9 bases. The CDR3 runs 13 residues. The CDR3 protein is CASSSQVPYEQYF. In DNA form, the CDR3 reads TGTGCCAGCAGTTCACAGGTACCCTACGAGCAGTACTTC.

The chain carries TRBV7-3 and TRBJ2-3; 14 nucleotides align to TRBD2. J lost 4 bases, V lost 3 bases, and 6 bases had no gene match. The CDR3 consists of 17 residues. In germline, CDR1 is SGHTA, CDR2 FQGTGA. CDR3 coding DNA: TGTGCCAGCAGCTTCAGACTAGCGGGAGGGCCTGCAGATACGCAGTATTTT. Translating gives CASSFRLAGGPADTQYF.

This clone was seen a few times. The CDR3 protein is CASSYPGFGDTEAFF. CDR3 nucleotides: TGTGCCAGCAGTTACCCGGGGTTTGGGGACACTGAAGCTTTCTTT. J is TRBJ1-1 and V is TRBV6-6; D is unclear. CDR3 size: 15 residues. Germline CDR1 is MNHNY and CDR2 is SVGAGI (reference sequence). Trimming stripped 2 bases from V and 3 bases from J, with 13 bases between.

This clone has a handful of counts. The chain uses TRBV4-3 and TRBJ2-1, with D perhaps matching TRBD1 (6 bases). The CDR3 is 17 residues long. Trimming shortened V by 2 bases and J by 3 bases, and 17 bases separated the two germline ends. The germline CDR1 and CDR2 sequences are LGHNA and YSLEER. As DNA, the CDR3 is TGCGCCAGCAGCCAACACCGACAGGACCCTCGCTACAATGAGCAGTTCTTC. This codes for CASSQHRQDPRYNEQFF.

The chain employs TRBV15 and TRBJ2-5; tentative D call: TRBD1 (6 bases). The V and J ends lost 0 bases and 1 base respectively, with 21 bases between them. The CDR3 spans 19 residues. Per the germline V gene, CDR1 is LNHNV and CDR2 is YYDKDF (reference sequence). The CDR3 nucleotides are TGTGCCACCAGCAGAGATACCCCATTTGTCACAGGGACCCAAGAGACCCAGTACTTC. The encoded protein is CATSRDTPFVTGTQETQYF. The whole variable domain, remainder taken from reference TRBV15 and TRBJ2-5, is DAMVIQNPRYQVTQFGKPVTLSCSQTLNHNVMYWYQQKSSQAPKLLFHYYDKDFNNEADTPDNFQSRRPNTSFCFLDIRSPGLGDTAMYLCATSRDTPFVTGTQETQYFGPGTRLLVL.

The V gene is TRBV25-1, the J gene TRBJ1-2, with 8 bases lining up with TRBD1. V dropped 4 bases and J dropped 4; count of bases not matched to a gene: 8. Germline assignment: CDR1 MGHDK and CDR2 SYGVNS. CDR3 size: 15 residues. CDR3 sequence (DNA): TGTGCCAGCAGTGGACAGGGGCAGTATGGCTATGGCTACACCTTC. This translates into CASSGQGQYGYGYTF.

The sample holds a few counts of this clone. The sample contains more than one DNA sequence encoding this CDR3. This chain connects TRBV5-1 to TRBJ2-2; no clear D gene. The CDR3 runs 13 residues. V lost 0 bases to trimming and J lost 3 bases, with 3 bases between them. Germline assignment: CDR1 SGHRS and CDR2 YFSETQ. The CDR3 bases are TGCGCCAGCAGCTTGGCTGACACCGGGGAGCTGTTTTTT. Its protein is CASSLADTGELFF.

This clone has more than one count but fewer than ten. V is TRBV9 and J is TRBJ1-1; maybe TRBD1 (5 bases). V gave up 0 bases and J gave up 4 bases, with 16 bases separating them. The CDR3 length is 16 residues. Germline V gene data show CDR1 as SGDLS and CDR2 as YYNGEE. DNA for the CDR3: TGTGCCAGCAGCGTAGTCCCCGGGGGGATCGGCACTGAAGCTTTCTTT. It specifies CASSVVPGGIGTEAFF.

The chain carries TRBV4-3 and TRBJ2-1; 7 bases line up with TRBD2. Germline values: CDR1 LGHNA, CDR2 YSLEER. This CDR3 region has 16 residues. With V trimmed by 2 bases and J by 0 bases, 4 bases remained unmatched. CDR3 region: CASSQWGGSSYNEQFF. CDR3 nucleotides: TGCGCCAGCAGCCAATGGGGCGGGAGCTCCTACAATGAGCAGTTCTTC.